Shown below are 29 T cell receptor beta chains from a single sample sequenced in a study of blood T cell repertoires in COVID-19. The table came from immunoSEQ multiplex PCR; TCRdb's copy has only in-frame clones and leaves some out. Among 70,000 to 75,000 clones listed, roughly four fifths were seen once. Sequencing was carried out using peripheral blood. These receptors were collected from an older woman with acute or convalescent COVID-19.

The chain joins TRBV28 to TRBJ2-2; D call uncertain. V was pared by 2 bases and J by 6 bases, with 10 bases between. CDR1 is MDHEN, CDR2 SYDVKM, per germline. The CDR3 is made up of 14 amino acids. The CDR3 DNA reads as TGTGCCAGCAGTTTACCACACCTCCCCGGGGAGCTGTTTTTT. It translates to CASSLPHLPGELFF. The complete variable domain, with remaining parts taken from reference TRBV28 and TRBJ2-2, reads DVKVTQSSRYLVKRTGEKVFLECVQDMDHENMFWYRQDPGLGLRLIYFSYDVKMKEKGDIPEGYSVSREKKERFSLILESASTNQTSMYLCASSLPHLPGELFFGEGSRLTVL.

The V and J genes are TRBV4-2 and TRBJ2-5, with 8 positions matching TRBD2. V gave up 1 base and J gave up 6 bases; unmatched junction bases: 13. CDR3 length: 17 amino acids. The germline CDR1 and CDR2 sequences are LGHNA and YNFKEQ. CDR3 coding DNA: TGTGCCAGCAGCCAAGTGGGGGCGGGAGGCCCTCAGCAGACCCAGTACTTC. Translating gives CASSQVGAGGPQQTQYF.

The chain combines TRBV5-6 with TRBJ2-7; 8 positions agree with TRBD1. The germline gives CDR1 SGHDT, CDR2 YYEEEE. The CDR3 is 14 amino acids. Trimming at V came to 4 bases and at J to 3 bases, leaving 6 bases not matched to a gene. CDR3 region: CASSKGQAYYEQYF. The CDR3 region has the DNA TGTGCCAGCAGCAAGGGACAGGCGTACTACGAGCAGTACTTC.

The V call is TRBV2, the J call TRBJ1-1; the D gene is possibly TRBD1 (5 bases). Germline CDR1 is SNHLY and CDR2 is FYNNEI. The CDR3 is 14 residues long. V was clipped by 2 bases and J by 5 bases, with 12 bases between them. The CDR3 DNA reads TGTGCCAGCAGTGAAAGGCGGGGCCGAACTGAAGCTTTCTTT. Translation: CASSERRGRTEAFF.

The rearrangement joins TRBV5-1 to TRBJ2-1; weak D call: TRBD1 (5 bases). Per germline, CDR1 SGHRS and CDR2 YFSETQ. CDR3 length: 15 amino acids. V shed 0 bases and J shed 8 bases, with 15 bases lying between them. CDR3 bases: TGCGCCAGCAGCTTGGTTGTAGGGGCGGATTATGAGCAGTTCTTC. Translated: CASSLVVGADYEQFF.

The J gene is TRBJ2-1, the V gene TRBV9; TRBD2 agrees at 10 bases. V was pared by 0 bases and J by 4 bases, with 1 base of the junction left unmatched. The CDR3 runs to 15 residues. Germline V gene data show CDR1 as SGDLS and CDR2 as YYNGEE. CDR3 sequence (DNA): TGTGCCAGCAGCGTAGATAGCGGGAGGTACAATGAGCAGTTCTTC. This gives the protein CASSVDSGRYNEQFF.

This rearrangement joins TRBV5-4 to TRBJ2-7, with D possibly matching TRBD2 (6 bases). This CDR3 spans 12 amino acids. V was trimmed by 4 bases and J by 6 bases, leaving 11 bases between them. Germline lookup yields CDR1 SGHNT and CDR2 YYREEE (reference sequence). This CDR3 reads CASSAEGGEQYF. CDR3 sequence (DNA): TGTGCCAGCAGCGCGGAGGGCGGCGAGCAGTACTTC.

The chain recombines TRBV9 with TRBJ2-1; the match to TRBD2 covers 7 bases. J gave up 6 bases and V 0 bases, and 9 bases lay outside the gene matches. In germline, CDR1 is SGDLS, CDR2 YYNGEE. The CDR3 is 16 residues long. Here the CDR3 reads CASSVVGSGQINEQFF. CDR3 coding DNA: TGTGCCAGCAGCGTAGTTGGTAGCGGGCAGATCAATGAGCAGTTCTTC. Combining the CDR3 with reference TRBV9 and TRBJ2-1 gives the whole variable domain DSGVTQTPKHLITATGQRVTLRCSPRSGDLSVYWYQQSLDQGLQFLIQYYNGEERAKGNILERFSAQQFPDLHSELNLSSLELGDSALYFCASSVVGSGQINEQFFGPGTRLTVL.

The chain links TRBV19 to TRBJ2-3; a weak D match, TRBD1 (6 bases). The CDR3 sequence is 16 residues long. Germline V lookup: CDR1 LNHDA, CDR2 SQIVND (reference sequence). V gave up 1 base and J gave up 1 base, with 12 bases separating them. CDR3 in DNA: TGTGCCAGTAGTATAGGGGCGGCAGGGGGCACAGATACGCAGTATTTT. It specifies CASSIGAAGGTDTQYF. Supplemented by reference TRBV19 and TRBJ2-3, the full variable domain reads DGGITQSPKYLFRKEGQNVTLSCEQNLNHDAMYWYRQDPGQGLRLIYYSQIVNDFQKGDIAEGYSVSREKKESFPLTVTSAQKNPTAFYLCASSIGAAGGTDTQYFGPGTRLTVL.

The gene calls are TRBV7-9 and TRBJ2-7; D might be TRBD1 (5 bases). Germline V gene lookup returns CDR1 SEHNR and CDR2 FQNEAQ (reference sequence). The V gene lost 5 bases and the J gene lost 7 bases, with 6 bases spanning the gap. The CDR3 covers 10 residues. DNA of the CDR3: TGTGCCAGCAGCAACAGGGAGCAGTACTTC. Residues: CASSNREQYF.

V and J are TRBV7-3 and TRBJ2-1; the match to TRBD2 covers 10 bases. This CDR3 spans 15 amino acids. Losses at the gene ends were 5 bases for V and 5 bases for J; bases not matched to a gene: 6. Looked up from germline, CDR1 is SGHTA and CDR2 is FQGTGA. CDR3 in DNA: TGTGCCAGCAGCCCAACCGGGACTAGCGACAATGAGCAGTTCTTC. It encodes CASSPTGTSDNEQFF.

The chain combines TRBV10-2 with TRBJ2-2, with 11 bases identical to TRBD2. Losses at the gene ends were 0 bases for V and 3 bases for J; bases not matched to a gene: 6. Germline CDR1 is WSHSY and CDR2 is SAAADI. CDR3 size: 18 residues. In DNA, the CDR3 is TGCGCCAGCAGTGAGTCAAAGGGACTAGCGGAACACACCGGGGAGCTGTTTTTT. As protein: CASSESKGLAEHTGELFF.

The rearrangement joins TRBV27 to TRBJ1-5; TRBD1 matches 8 bases. From germline, CDR1 is MNHEY and CDR2 SMNVEV (reference sequence). This CDR3 region has 16 residues. Trimming removed 1 base from V and 2 bases from J; junction bases left unmatched: 4. The CDR3 region has the DNA TGTGCCAGCAGTTTATGGGGGGGACAGGGCAATCAGCCCCAGCATTTT. Protein sequence: CASSLWGGQGNQPQHF.

On this clone: An end of the junction does not agree with germline; a read error may underlie this. This chain links TRBV7-7 with TRBJ2-3; D perhaps matches TRBD2 (7 bases). CDR3 length: 17 residues. The germline CDR1 and CDR2 sequences are SSHAT and FNYEAQ (reference sequence). CDR3 in amino acids: CASSLRGGKDYTDTQYF. For the CDR3, the DNA is TGTGCTAGCAGCTTAAGGGGGGGAAAGGATTACACAGATACGCAGTATTTT.

The chain links TRBV5-1 to TRBJ2-1; 10 nucleotides line up with TRBD2. This CDR3 has 15 residues. CDR1 is SGHRS, CDR2 YFSETQ, per germline. With 2 bases clipped from V and 3 bases from J, the junction kept 2 bases outside the gene matches. The CDR3 loop is CASSFGTSVYNEQFF. The CDR3 nucleotides read TGCGCCAGCAGCTTCGGGACTAGCGTCTACAATGAGCAGTTCTTC.

The gene calls are TRBV28 and TRBJ1-2; D may be TRBD1 (6 bases). Germline values: CDR1 MDHEN, CDR2 SYDVKM. Trimming cost V 4 bases and J 4 bases, with 7 bases left between them. The CDR3 totals 12 residues. For the CDR3, the DNA is TGTGCCAGCAGTTCGACAGGCTATGGCTACACCTTC. It is translated as CASSSTGYGYTF.

The rearrangement links TRBV13 to TRBJ1-4; 9 bases line up with TRBD1. Germline-derived CDR1 and CDR2 are PRHDT and FYEKMQ (reference sequence). Unmatched junction bases numbered 7, after V lost 6 bases and J lost 8 bases. This CDR3 has 14 residues. CDR3 protein: CASRGTGIGEKLFF. The CDR3 DNA follows: TGTGCCAGCAGGGGGACAGGGATTGGCGAAAAACTGTTTTTT.

This chain uses TRBV19 with TRBJ2-2; 8 bases match TRBD1. This CDR3 is 15 amino acids long. CDR1 and CDR2 from the germline V gene are LNHDA and SQIVND (reference sequence). J was trimmed by 4 bases and V by 5 bases; bases with no gene match: 6. CDR3 DNA sequence: TGTGCCAGTAGTCCCGGACAGGGTCCCACCGGGGAGCTGTTTTTT. Its translation is CASSPGQGPTGELFF.

This chain joins TRBV9 and TRBJ2-7, with 8 bases matching TRBD2. CDR3 length equals 15 residues. J gave up 5 bases and V 2 bases, and 9 bases lay outside the gene matches. CDR1 and CDR2 (germline): SGDLS, YYNGEE. The CDR3 protein is CASSVGGRIPHEQYF. In DNA, the CDR3 is TGTGCCAGCAGCGTGGGCGGGAGGATTCCCCACGAGCAGTACTTC. The full variable domain, in which reference TRBV9 and TRBJ2-7 provide the parts outside the CDR3, is DSGVTQTPKHLITATGQRVTLRCSPRSGDLSVYWYQQSLDQGLQFLIQYYNGEERAKGNILERFSAQQFPDLHSELNLSSLELGDSALYFCASSVGGRIPHEQYFGPGTRLTVT.

J is TRBJ2-5 and V is TRBV10-3, with no clear D. Germline CDR1 reads ENHRY; CDR2 reads SYGVKD. This CDR3 region has 13 residues. V lost 9 bases and J lost 3, with 14 bases in between. The CDR3 coding sequence is TGTGCCATGAGCCCAAATCGGGAAGAGACCCAGTACTTC. Residues: CAMSPNREETQYF.

This sequence joins TRBV21-1 and TRBJ2-1; the table's D call, TRBD2, has no DNA check behind it. TRBV21-1 is deemed a pseudogene. CDR3 size: 17 residues. DNA for the CDR3: TGTGCCAGCAGCAAAAAACTAGCGGGAGGACATACAAGTGAGCAGTTCTTC. This codes for CASSKKLAGGHTSEQFF.

The V and J genes are TRBV10-1 and TRBJ2-7; 10 nucleotides line up with TRBD2. After removal of 2 bases from V and 5 bases from J, the junction contained 9 bases not matched to a gene. Germline V lookup: CDR1 WNHNN, CDR2 SYGVQD (reference sequence). There are 16 residues in the CDR3. CDR3 nucleotide sequence: TGCGCCAGCAGTGAGGAGGGGCTAGCGGGAGTGGACGAGCAGTACTTC. It specifies CASSEEGLAGVDEQYF.

The sample holds one count of this clone. V usage is TRBV2 and J usage is TRBJ1-2, with D tentatively TRBD1 (6 bases). The CDR3 length is 12 residues. V was pared by 5 bases and J by 6 bases, with 10 bases between. CDR1 is SNHLY, CDR2 FYNNEI, per germline. CDR3 coding DNA: TGTGCCAGCAGTTTGGACAGTCATGGCTACACCTTC. This gives the protein CASSLDSHGYTF.

The V and J genes are TRBV19 and TRBJ1-1, with no clear D. Germline V gene sequence: CDR1 LNHDA, CDR2 SQIVND (reference sequence). V shed 4 bases and J shed 1 base, with 13 bases lying between them. This CDR3 region has 15 residues. The DNA of the CDR3 is TGTGCCAGTAGTAGGAGAGGGATGTCGAACACTGAAGCTTTCTTT. Translated: CASSRRGMSNTEAFF.

The J gene is TRBJ2-5, the V gene TRBV13, with a tentative D call TRBD1 (6 bases). This CDR3 spans 14 amino acids. V lost 4 bases and J lost 0, with 9 bases in between. The germline gives CDR1 PRHDT, CDR2 FYEKMQ (reference sequence). For the CDR3, the DNA is TGTGCCAGCAGCTCAGACAGGTACCAAGAGACCCAGTACTTC. Translated, it gives CASSSDRYQETQYF.

The chain uses TRBV11-2 and TRBJ1-4, with D possibly TRBD1 on 5 matching bases. The CDR3 covers 14 residues. CDR1 and CDR2 (germline): SGHAT, FQNNGV. Trimming removed 5 bases from V and 2 bases from J, with 9 bases in between. CDR3 sequence: CASSQGDTNEKLFF. The DNA for the CDR3 is TGTGCCAGCAGCCAAGGGGATACTAATGAAAAACTGTTTTTT.

This chain connects TRBV3-1 (or the pseudogene TRBV3-2) to TRBJ2-7; 7 bases align to TRBD2. This CDR3 has 13 residues. Germline V gene lookup returns CDR1 LGHDT and CDR2 YNNKEL (reference sequence). V gave up 4 bases and J gave up 4 bases; unmatched junction bases: 4. The CDR3 DNA sequence: TGTGCCAGCAGCCGTCGGGAGGTGTACGAGCAGTACTTC. Its protein is CASSRREVYEQYF.

A few counts support this clone. The chain combines TRBV29-1 with TRBJ2-2, with D perhaps TRBD1 (6 bases). V lost 8 bases, J lost 1 base, and 11 bases lay in between. The germline V gene has CDR1 SQVTM and CDR2 ANQGSEA. CDR3 length: 13 amino acids. CDR3 DNA sequence: TGCAGCCTTCGACAGGAGAACACCGGGGAGCTGTTTTTT. This codes for CSLRQENTGELFF.

The gene calls are TRBV5-6 and TRBJ1-2, with D hard to call. Per the germline V gene, CDR1 is SGHDT and CDR2 is YYEEEE. CDR3 length: 16 amino acids. Trimming took 3 bases from V and 6 from J, leaving 21 bases between them. CDR3 sequence (DNA): TGTGCCAGCAGCTCGCCCTTACGTCGGGGAGGTCATGGCTACACCTTC. The encoded protein is CASSSPLRRGGHGYTF.